A selection of T cell receptor beta chains follows, all from one sample in a study of CD8 T cells in ankylosing spondylitis. TCRdb re-analysed the 5' RACE reads in MiXCR, keeping a single row per CDR3 protein. The sample shows about 400,000 distinct CDR3 sequences, roughly 20% of them seen only once. Material for sequencing was blood, either unsorted or a sorted T cell fraction (not recorded which). The origin of the receptors is a male donor with ankylosing spondylitis or in good health (not recorded which). CDR3s include the opening cysteine and the closing phenylalanine or tryptophan. A D gene is named only where the DNA matches it firmly. Where a row states a size, it is once, few, many or the class of an expanded clone; other rows omit it.

v_call	j_call	clone_size	d_call	cdr3_aa	cdr3_nt
TRBV19	TRBJ2-3	-	TRBD1	CASSIGQGPADTQYF	TGTGCCAGTAGTATAGGACAGGGACCAGCAGATACGCAGTATTTT
TRBV10-3	TRBJ2-2	-	TRBD2	CAIRTSGGAGTGELFF	TGTGCCATCCGGACTAGCGGGGGGGCCGGTACCGGGGAGCTGTTTTTT
TRBV4-2	TRBJ1-2	-	TRBD1	CASSQGRGQSYGYTF	TGTGCCAGCAGCCAAGGGCGGGGACAGAGTTATGGCTACACCTTC
TRBV6-1	TRBJ2-4	few	-	CASSHQGSQNIQYF	TGTGCCAGCAGCCACCAGGGCTCACAAAACATTCAGTACTTC
TRBV20-1	TRBJ1-2	few	-	CSAWTAWVGYTF	TGCAGTGCGTGGACAGCTTGGGTAGGCTACACCTTC
TRBV10-3	TRBJ1-5	-	-	CAISVSGDSQPQHF	TGTGCCATCAGTGTATCAGGGGATAGTCAGCCCCAGCATTTT
TRBV6-6	TRBJ1-2	-	-	CASSYIANYGYTF	TGTGCCAGCAGTTATATAGCTAACTATGGCTACACCTTC
TRBV5-4	TRBJ1-1	few	-	CASSLWSGANTEAFF	TGTGCCAGCAGCTTGTGGTCAGGAGCGAACACTGAAGCTTTCTTT
TRBV29-1	TRBJ1-1	many	TRBD1	CSVAGDRGSSTEAFF	TGCAGCGTTGCGGGGGACAGGGGGTCGAGCACTGAAGCTTTCTTT
TRBV11-2	TRBJ2-1	few	-	CASSFGLTRGASYNEQFF	TGTGCCAGCAGCTTCGGCCTAACGAGGGGGGCGTCCTACAATGAGCAGTTCTTC
TRBV9	TRBJ2-1	-	-	CASSQGVVGNEQFF	TGTGCCAGCAGTCAAGGGGTGGTTGGCAATGAGCAGTTCTTC
TRBV7-9	TRBJ2-2	-	-	CASREDRNTGELFF	TGTGCCAGCAGAGAGGACCGGAACACCGGGGAGCTGTTTTTT
TRBV12-3/TRBV12-4	TRBJ1-5	-	TRBD1	CASSRTGDFNQPQHF	TGTGCCAGCAGTCGGACAGGGGATTTCAATCAGCCCCAGCATTTT
TRBV12-3/TRBV12-4	TRBJ2-1	-	-	CASSLHGTPTYNEQFF	TGTGCCAGCAGCCTCCATGGGACACCAACCTACAATGAGCAGTTCTTC
TRBV29-1	TRBJ2-5	few	TRBD1	CSVELLDREWETQYF	TGCAGCGTTGAATTGTTGGACAGGGAGTGGGAGACCCAGTACTTC
TRBV20-1	TRBJ1-3	many	-	CSARVGRVGNTIYF	TGCAGTGCTAGAGTAGGGAGGGTTGGAAACACCATATATTTT
TRBV27	TRBJ2-7	-	-	CASSLQWGYEQYF	TGTGCCAGCAGTTTACAGTGGGGCTACGAGCAGTACTTC
TRBV4-1	TRBJ2-1	-	TRBD2	CASSLSGGLAGFDEQFF	TGCGCCAGCTCCCTCTCAGGTGGACTAGCGGGCTTCGATGAGCAGTTCTTC
TRBV2	TRBJ1-1	-	-	CASSEVGGTTEAFF	TGTGCCAGCAGTGAAGTCGGGGGGACCACTGAAGCTTTCTTT
TRBV6-5	TRBJ2-1	once	TRBD1	CASSYGTGGHNEQFF	TGTGCCAGCAGTTATGGGACAGGGGGCCACAATGAGCAGTTCTTC
TRBV5-1	TRBJ2-7	medium-sized	-	CASSKESGALVEQYF	TGCGCCAGCAGCAAAGAGTCAGGCGCCTTAGTTGAGCAGTACTTC
TRBV20-1	TRBJ2-7	-	-	CSASESGQIYEQYF	TGCAGTGCTAGTGAGTCGGGACAAATCTACGAGCAGTACTTC
TRBV7-9	TRBJ2-7	-	-	CASSLDTPGLWPTEQYF	TGTGCCAGCAGCTTAGATACCCCGGGACTCTGGCCCACCGAGCAGTACTTC
TRBV12-3/TRBV12-4	TRBJ2-2	-	-	CASSFRVGRRNTGELFF	TGTGCCAGCAGTTTTAGGGTTGGCAGGCGGAACACCGGGGAGCTGTTTTTT
TRBV20-1	TRBJ2-2	-	TRBD2	CSAGTKTSGELFF	TGCAGTGCGGGGACTAAGACGAGCGGGGAGCTGTTTTTT
TRBV4-2	TRBJ2-1	-	-	CASSQVWSSYNEQFF	TGTGCCAGCAGCCAAGTGTGGTCCTCCTACAATGAGCAGTTCTTC
TRBV7-2	TRBJ1-1	-	-	CASSPPGRWGTEAFF	TGTGCCAGCAGCCCCCCCGGGCGGTGGGGCACTGAAGCTTTCTTT
TRBV12-3/TRBV12-4	TRBJ2-7	-	-	CASSSPLRVGAYEQYF	TGTGCCAGCAGTTCGCCCCTCCGGGTTGGAGCCTACGAGCAGTACTTC
TRBV20-1	TRBJ2-7	-	TRBD2	CSARDTLAGGNEQYF	TGCAGTGCTAGAGATACCTTAGCGGGGGGGAATGAGCAGTACTTC
TRBV12-3/TRBV12-4	TRBJ1-1	few	-	CATCWGDTEAFF	TGTGCCACCTGCTGGGGGGACACTGAAGCTTTCTTT
TRBV6-5	TRBJ2-2	few	TRBD1	CASSWTGGDTGELFF	TGTGCCAGCAGTTGGACAGGGGGGGACACCGGGGAGCTGTTTTTT
TRBV6-1	TRBJ2-3	-	-	CASTTHWGHDTDTQYF	TGTGCCAGCACAACCCACTGGGGACACGACACAGATACGCAGTATTTT
TRBV12-3/TRBV12-4	TRBJ2-7	-	-	CASSWGTNSYEQYF	TGTGCCAGCAGTTGGGGGACAAACTCCTACGAGCAGTACTTC
TRBV3-1	TRBJ2-6	few	-	CASSQAGIPSGANVLTF	TGTGCCAGCAGCCAAGCGGGGATCCCCTCTGGGGCCAACGTCCTGACTTTC
TRBV4-1	TRBJ2-1	-	TRBD2	CASSQEKGFGRDEQFF	TGCGCCAGCAGCCAAGAAAAAGGTTTTGGGAGGGATGAGCAGTTCTTC
TRBV7-8	TRBJ2-7	-	-	CASSPQMGSSSYEQYF	TGTGCCAGCAGCCCCCAGATGGGATCTAGCTCCTACGAGCAGTACTTC
TRBV2	TRBJ2-2	-	-	CASSEGYRELFF	TGTGCCAGCAGTGAAGGGTACCGGGAGCTGTTTTTT
TRBV6-2/TRBV6-3	TRBJ2-5	-	TRBD1	CASRPGTALQETQYF	TGTGCCAGCAGACCCGGGACAGCCCTTCAAGAGACCCAGTACTTC
TRBV7-2	TRBJ2-1	few	-	CASSETGTYNEQFF	TGTGCCAGCAGCGAAACAGGGACCTACAATGAGCAGTTCTTC
TRBV12-3/TRBV12-4	TRBJ1-4	-	-	CASSLGWGTNEKLFF	TGTGCCAGCAGTTTAGGGTGGGGGACTAATGAAAAACTGTTTTTT
TRBV2	TRBJ2-5	-	TRBD2	CASRRRRGRSGGTETQYF	TGTGCCAGCAGACGAAGACGGGGCAGGAGCGGGGGTACCGAGACCCAGTACTTC
TRBV20-1	TRBJ2-7	-	-	CSAVQTDATYEQYF	TGCAGTGCTGTCCAAACCGACGCTACCTACGAGCAGTACTTC
TRBV6-5	TRBJ1-4	few	TRBD1	CASSYSDRDHEKLFF	TGTGCCAGCAGTTACTCGGACAGGGACCATGAAAAACTGTTTTTT
TRBV10-3	TRBJ2-2	-	TRBD1	CAISGTGTGVNTGELFF	TGTGCCATCAGTGGCACCGGGACAGGGGTCAACACCGGGGAGCTGTTTTTT
TRBV10-2	TRBJ2-1	few	-	CASRPGDTGTNEQFF	TGCGCCAGCCGGCCGGGGGACACAGGGACCAATGAGCAGTTCTTC
TRBV13	TRBJ2-3	-	-	CASSKPLAGTDTQYF	TGTGCCAGCAGCAAACCCCTAGCCGGGACAGATACGCAGTATTTT
TRBV7-9	TRBJ1-1	-	-	CASRPTGGSTEAFF	TGTGCCAGCAGACCGACGGGAGGAAGCACTGAAGCTTTCTTT
TRBV30	TRBJ2-7	-	-	CAWNTGSYEQYF	TGTGCCTGGAATACAGGCTCCTACGAGCAGTACTTC
TRBV6-2/TRBV6-3	TRBJ2-1	-	-	CASSGTMVINEQFF	TGTGCCAGCAGTGGGACAATGGTGATAAATGAGCAGTTCTTC
TRBV19	TRBJ2-1	few	TRBD2	CASSSSGDYNEQFF	TGTGCCAGTAGTTCTAGCGGGGACTACAATGAGCAGTTCTTC
TRBV27	TRBJ2-7	-	-	CASSFAPGAYEQYF	TGTGCCAGCAGTTTTGCCCCCGGGGCCTACGAGCAGTACTTC
TRBV7-2	TRBJ2-7	once	TRBD1	CASSRRDRVPYEQYF	TGTGCCAGCAGCCGCCGGGACAGGGTACCCTACGAGCAGTACTTC
TRBV7-9	TRBJ2-5	-	-	CASSPLLGGILGTQYF	TGTGCCAGCAGCCCCCTTTTGGGGGGCATTCTCGGGACCCAGTACTTC
TRBV3-1	TRBJ2-3	few	-	CASSQSVTPGDTQYF	TGTGCCAGCAGCCAATCGGTCACCCCCGGAGATACGCAGTATTTT